Sequencing of this TCR beta chain was carried out in a study of shared clonotypes between healthy human individuals. Broader study findings: In a few donors, about 5% of naive CD4 clonotypes appeared in common. Memory subsets generally showed lower estimated richness than naive subsets.

CDR1 is SGHKS and CDR2 is YYEKEE in the germline V gene (reference sequence). This CDR3 spans 15 amino acids. Trimming took 4 bases from V and 3 from J, leaving 16 bases between them. Every subset's genomic DNA went evenly onto several immunoSEQ plates. Profiled with immunoSEQ multiplex PCR; TCRdb holds only in-frame clones, not every one. The sample contains roughly 1 million clones, approximately 68% of which appear only once. Note on this clone: Its specificity is not known.

Negatively enriched CD4+ T cells were divided by CD45RA into naive and memory. V usage is TRBV5-5 and J usage is TRBJ1-1; tentatively, D is TRBD1 (5 bases). Material: memory CD4+ T cells sorted from blood. Subset: CD45RA-negative fraction. The sequence derives from a man younger than 35 in good health. The CDR3 bases are TGTGCCAGCAGCCCCCATTCCGGGGCTGACACTGAAGCTTTCTTT. Its translation: CASSPHSGADTEAFF.